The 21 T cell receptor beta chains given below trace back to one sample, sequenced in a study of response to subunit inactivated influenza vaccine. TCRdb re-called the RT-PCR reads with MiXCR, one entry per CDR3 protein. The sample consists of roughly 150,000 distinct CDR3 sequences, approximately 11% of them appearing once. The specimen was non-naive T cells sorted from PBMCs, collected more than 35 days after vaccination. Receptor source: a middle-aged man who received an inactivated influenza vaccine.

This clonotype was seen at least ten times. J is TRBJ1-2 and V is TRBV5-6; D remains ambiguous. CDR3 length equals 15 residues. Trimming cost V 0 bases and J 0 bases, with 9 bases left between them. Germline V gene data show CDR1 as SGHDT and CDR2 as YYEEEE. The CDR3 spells CASSLGRRANYGYTF. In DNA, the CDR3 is TGTGCCAGCAGCTTGGGACGTAGAGCTAACTATGGCTACACCTTC.

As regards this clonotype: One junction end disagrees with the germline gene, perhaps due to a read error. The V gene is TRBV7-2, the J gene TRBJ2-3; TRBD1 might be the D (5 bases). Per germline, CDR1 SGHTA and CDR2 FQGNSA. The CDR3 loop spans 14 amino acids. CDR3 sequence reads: CASSWNGAGSEWHF. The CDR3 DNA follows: TGTGCCAGCAGCTGGAATGGGGCAGGGTCAGAATGGCATTTT. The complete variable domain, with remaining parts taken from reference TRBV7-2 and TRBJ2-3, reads GAGVSQSPSNKVTEKGKDVELRCDPISGHTALYWYRQSLGQGLEFLIYFQGNSAPDKSGLPSDRFSAERTGGSVSTLTIQRTQQEDSAVYLCASSWNGAGSEWHFGPGTRLTVL.

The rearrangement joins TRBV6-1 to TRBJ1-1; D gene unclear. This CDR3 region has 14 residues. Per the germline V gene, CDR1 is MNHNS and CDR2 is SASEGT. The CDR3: CSARPVVRDTEAFF. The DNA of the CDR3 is TGTTCCGCCCGTCCGGTCGTTAGGGACACTGAAGCTTTCTTT.

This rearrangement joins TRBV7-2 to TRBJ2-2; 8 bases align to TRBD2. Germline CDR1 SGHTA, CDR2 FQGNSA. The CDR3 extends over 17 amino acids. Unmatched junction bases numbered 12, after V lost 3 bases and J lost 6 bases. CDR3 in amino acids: CASSFPIRGRRAGELFF. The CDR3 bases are TGTGCCAGCAGCTTCCCTATCCGCGGGAGGCGTGCCGGGGAGCTGTTTTTT.

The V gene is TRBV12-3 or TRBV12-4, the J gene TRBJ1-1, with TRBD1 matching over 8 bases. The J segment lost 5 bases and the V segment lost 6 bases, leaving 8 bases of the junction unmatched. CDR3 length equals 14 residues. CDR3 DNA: TGTGCCAGCAGAAGCAGGACAGGGAGGACTGAAGCTTTCTTT. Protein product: CASRSRTGRTEAFF.

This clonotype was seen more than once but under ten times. The chain's CDR3 is CASSQERLAGDNEQFF. Written as DNA, the CDR3 is TGTGCCAGCAGCCAAGAGAGACTAGCGGGAGATAATGAGCAGTTCTTC. This chain uses TRBV3-1 with TRBJ2-1; 12 nucleotides line up with TRBD2. The length of the CDR3 is 16 residues. Per germline, CDR1 LGHDT and CDR2 YNNKEL (reference sequence). Losses at the gene ends were 0 bases for V and 7 bases for J; bases not matched to a gene: 4.

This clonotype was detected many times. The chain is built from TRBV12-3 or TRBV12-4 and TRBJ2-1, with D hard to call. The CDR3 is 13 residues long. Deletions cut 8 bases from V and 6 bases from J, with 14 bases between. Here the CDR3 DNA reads TGTGCCAGCGGATCCCGAGACACCAATGAGCAGTTCTTC. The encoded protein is CASGSRDTNEQFF.

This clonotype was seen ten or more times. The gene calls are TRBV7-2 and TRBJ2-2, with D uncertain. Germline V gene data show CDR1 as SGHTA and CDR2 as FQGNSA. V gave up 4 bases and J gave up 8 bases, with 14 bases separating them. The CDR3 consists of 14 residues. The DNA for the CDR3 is TGTGCCAGCAGCTCAACGGTTGGATCGGGGGAGCTGTTTTTT. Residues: CASSSTVGSGELFF.

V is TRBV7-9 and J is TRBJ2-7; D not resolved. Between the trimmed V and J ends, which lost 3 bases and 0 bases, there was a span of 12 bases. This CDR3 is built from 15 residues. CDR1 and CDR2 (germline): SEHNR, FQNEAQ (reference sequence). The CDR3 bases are TGTGCCAGCAGCTTGTCGTCGAGGAGCTCCTACGAGCAGTACTTC. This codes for CASSLSSRSSYEQYF.

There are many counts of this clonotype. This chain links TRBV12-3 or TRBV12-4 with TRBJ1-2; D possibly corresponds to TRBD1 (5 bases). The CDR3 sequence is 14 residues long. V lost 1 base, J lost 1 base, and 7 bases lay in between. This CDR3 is CASSLDRNNYGYTF. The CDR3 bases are TGTGCCAGCAGTTTAGACAGGAATAACTATGGCTACACCTTC.

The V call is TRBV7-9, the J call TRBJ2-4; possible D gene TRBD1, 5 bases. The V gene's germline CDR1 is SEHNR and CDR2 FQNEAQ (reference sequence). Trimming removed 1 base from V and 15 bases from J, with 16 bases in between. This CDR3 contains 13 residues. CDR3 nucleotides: TGTGCCAGCAGCTTAGATCTCGGACAAGGCCGGTACTTC. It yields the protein CASSLDLGQGRYF. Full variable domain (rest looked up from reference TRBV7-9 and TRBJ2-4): DTGVSQNPRHKITKRGQNVTFRCDPISEHNRLYWYRQTLGQGPEFLTYFQNEAQLEKSRLLSDRFSAERPKGSFSTLEIQRTEQGDSAMYLCASSLDLGQGRYFGAGTRLSVL.

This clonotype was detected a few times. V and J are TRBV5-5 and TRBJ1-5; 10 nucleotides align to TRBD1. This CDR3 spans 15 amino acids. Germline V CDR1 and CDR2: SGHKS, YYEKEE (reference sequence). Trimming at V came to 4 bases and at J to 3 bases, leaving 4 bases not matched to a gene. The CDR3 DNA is TGTGCCAGCAGCGGGGGGACAGGGGTCAATCAGCCCCAGCATTTT. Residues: CASSGGTGVNQPQHF. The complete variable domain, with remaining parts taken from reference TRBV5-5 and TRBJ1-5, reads DAGVTQSPTHLIKTRGQQVTLRCSPISGHKSVSWYQQVLGQGPQFIFQYYEKEERGRGNFPDRFSARQFPNYSSELNVNALLLGDSALYLCASSGGTGVNQPQHFGDGTRLSIL.

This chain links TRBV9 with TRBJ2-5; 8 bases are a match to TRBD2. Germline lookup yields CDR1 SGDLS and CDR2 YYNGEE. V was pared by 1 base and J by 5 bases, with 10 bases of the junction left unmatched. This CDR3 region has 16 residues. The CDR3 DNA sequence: TGTGCCAGCAGCGTATCATCCGGGGGGGCCGGGGAGACCCAGTACTTC. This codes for CASSVSSGGAGETQYF. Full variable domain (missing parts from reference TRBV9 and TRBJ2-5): DSGVTQTPKHLITATGQRVTLRCSPRSGDLSVYWYQQSLDQGLQFLIQYYNGEERAKGNILERFSAQQFPDLHSELNLSSLELGDSALYFCASSVSSGGAGETQYFGPGTRLLVL.

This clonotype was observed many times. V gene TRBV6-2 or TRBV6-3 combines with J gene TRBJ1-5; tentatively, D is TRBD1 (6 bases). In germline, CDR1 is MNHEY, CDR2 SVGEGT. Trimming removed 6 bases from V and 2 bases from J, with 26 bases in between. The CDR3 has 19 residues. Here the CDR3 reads CASSRKRQDTDWRNQPQHF. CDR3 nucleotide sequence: TGTGCCAGCAGCCGTAAAAGACAGGACACGGATTGGCGCAATCAGCCCCAGCATTTT.

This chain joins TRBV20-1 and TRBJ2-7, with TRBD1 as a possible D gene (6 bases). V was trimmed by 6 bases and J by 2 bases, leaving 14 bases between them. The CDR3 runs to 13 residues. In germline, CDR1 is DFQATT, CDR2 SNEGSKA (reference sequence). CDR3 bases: TGCAGTGCGCTCGGGACATCCGCCTACGAGCAGTACTTC. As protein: CSALGTSAYEQYF.

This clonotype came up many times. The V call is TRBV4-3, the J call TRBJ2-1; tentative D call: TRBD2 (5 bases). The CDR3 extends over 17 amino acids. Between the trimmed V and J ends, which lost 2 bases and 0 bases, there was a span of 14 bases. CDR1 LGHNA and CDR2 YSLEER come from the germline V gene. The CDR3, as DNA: TGCGCCAGCAGCCAATTTTCCGGGATAGGCTCCTACAATGAGCAGTTCTTC. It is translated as CASSQFSGIGSYNEQFF.

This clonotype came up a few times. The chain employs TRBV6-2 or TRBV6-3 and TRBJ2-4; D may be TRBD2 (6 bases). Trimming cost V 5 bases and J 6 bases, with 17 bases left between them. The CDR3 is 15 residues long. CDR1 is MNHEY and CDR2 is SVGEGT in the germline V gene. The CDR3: CASSMGLASRNIQYF. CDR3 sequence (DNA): TGTGCCAGCAGTATGGGGCTAGCGTCCAGAAACATTCAGTACTTC.

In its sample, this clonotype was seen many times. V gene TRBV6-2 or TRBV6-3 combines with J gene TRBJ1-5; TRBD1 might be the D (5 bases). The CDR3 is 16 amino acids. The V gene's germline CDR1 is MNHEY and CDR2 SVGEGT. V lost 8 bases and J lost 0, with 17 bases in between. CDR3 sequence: CASSGTILYSNQPQHF. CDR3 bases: TGTGCCAGCTCCGGGACGATACTTTATAGCAATCAGCCCCAGCATTTT.

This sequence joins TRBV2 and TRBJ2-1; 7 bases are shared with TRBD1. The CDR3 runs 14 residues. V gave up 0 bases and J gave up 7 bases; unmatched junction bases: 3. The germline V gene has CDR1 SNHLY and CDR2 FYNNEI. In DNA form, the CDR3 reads TGTGCCAGCAGTGAAGCTCGACAGGGAAATGAGCAGTTCTTC. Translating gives CASSEARQGNEQFF.

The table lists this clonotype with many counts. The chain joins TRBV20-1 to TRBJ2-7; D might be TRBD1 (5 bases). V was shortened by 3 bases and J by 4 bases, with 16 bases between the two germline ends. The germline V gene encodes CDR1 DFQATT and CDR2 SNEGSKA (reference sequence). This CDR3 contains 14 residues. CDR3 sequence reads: CSASRSGLTYEQYF. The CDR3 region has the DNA TGCAGTGCTAGTAGGTCAGGGCTCACTTACGAGCAGTACTTC.

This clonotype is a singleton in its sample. As DNA, the CDR3 is TGTGCCAGCAGCTTAGCTGGGACTAGCAGGAGCACAGATACGCAGTATTTT. It encodes CASSLAGTSRSTDTQYF. The chain uses TRBV11-2 and TRBJ2-3; 9 nucleotides line up with TRBD2. Per the germline V gene, CDR1 is SGHAT and CDR2 is FQNNGV. CDR3 length: 17 residues. V trimming: 1 base; J trimming: 0 bases; junction bases outside the gene matches: 5.